This T cell receptor beta chain was profiled in a study of blood T cell repertoires in COVID-19. In the study overall: PBMCs, B-cell-depleted T cells, or T cells provided the cDNA or gDNA that made up the material.

Methods used by the authors: Estimation of nucleated cell counts relied on the amplification of reference gene primers. The repertoire was sequenced with immunoSEQ multiplex PCR; TCRdb's copy has only in-frame clones and lacks some. The DNA was the basis for D and trimming; V, J and clone size are from that table. The data contain 110,000 to 150,000 clones, 88% of them singletons. From germline, CDR1 is LGHNT and CDR2 FRNRAP. The CDR3 extends over 12 amino acids. The ends were cut back, 9 bases at V and 3 bases at J, with 9 bases in the middle. This sequence was found in a woman aged 50 to 60 with acute or convalescent COVID-19. Specimen: peripheral blood. This chain links TRBV12-5 with TRBJ2-1, with D possibly matching TRBD2 (6 bases). The CDR3 reads CASWGDYNEQFF. The CDR3 nucleotides read TGTGCTAGCTGGGGGGACTACAATGAGCAGTTCTTC.